This TCR beta chain was sequenced during a study of blood T cell repertoires in COVID-19. In its sample, this clone was seen once. Produced via immunoSEQ multiplex PCR; TCRdb's table is partial and in-frame only. In the table there are 200,000 to 250,000 clones, approximately 91% of which are singletons. The CDR3 consists of 18 residues. Looked up from germline, CDR1 is SGHTA and CDR2 is FQGNSA. The V and J ends lost 4 bases and 0 bases, in that order; junction bases with no gene match: 6. The chain joins TRBV7-2 to TRBJ2-1; 13 bases match TRBD2. The TCR was taken from a man aged 30 to 45 with COVID-19, enrolled during active disease. Sequenced sample: peripheral blood. CDR3: CASSSPTSGGSSYNEQFF. The CDR3 region has the DNA TGTGCCAGCAGCTCACCGACTAGCGGGGGGAGCTCCTACAATGAGCAGTTCTTC.